The sequence of this TCR beta chain was determined in a study of identical twins. General observations from the study: Cross-sectional statistics, not tracking of the same donors, supported the conclusions. The more abundant beta clonotypes in cord blood had fewer insertions, and memory repertoires did not show this.

This clonotype came up a few times. Antigen unknown. Germline trimming cut 4 bases from V and 1 base from J; bases unmatched to any gene: 3. The V gene's germline CDR1 is DFQATT and CDR2 SNEGSKA (reference sequence). The CDR3 contains 13 residues. Template switching added a universal primer binding site, and final cDNA carried unique molecular identifiers. Each CDR3 protein gets one entry after TCRdb re-called the 5' RACE reads with MiXCR. The sample has fewer than 650,000 distinct CDR3 sequences; 7% to 7.5% are singletons. The sample also formed part of further work on yellow fever vaccine responses in identical twins.

This TCR was recovered from a woman aged 18-35 years in good health. The sequencing sample was made of PBMCs. This chain links TRBV20-1 with TRBJ1-1; 7 nucleotides line up with TRBD1. The CDR3 region is CSAIGTANTEAFF. In DNA, the CDR3 is TGCAGTGCTATAGGGACAGCGAACACTGAAGCTTTCTTT.